The T cell receptor (beta chain) described here comes from a study of T cells in Graves' hyperthyroidism and ophthalmopathy. Study information: Any treatment followed the collection of peripheral blood at initial diagnosis.

This clonotype was counted a few times. Reasons for excluding patients were uncontrolled infection, other autoimmune disease, pregnancy or lactation. Trimming left V 4 bases short and J 9 bases short, with 11 bases between. The CDR3 totals 11 residues. The germline CDR1 and CDR2 sequences are SGDLS and YYNGEE. RNA transcripts were the template for amplifying TCR beta CDR3 regions. The HTBI primer set was used in a first-round RT-PCR of the TCR CDR3. One entry per CDR3 protein results from TCRdb running MiXCR on the multiplex PCR reads. The table lists 660,000 or so distinct CDR3 sequences, more than 20% of them singletons, with around a third in the top ten.

This clonotype was obtained from a man aged 30 to 45 with Graves' ophthalmopathy. The sequencing sample was made of blood. The rearrangement joins TRBV9 to TRBJ2-7; D may be TRBD1 (6 bases). CDR3 DNA: TGTGCCAGCAGCTCCGGACAGCGGCAGTACTTC. Translation gives CASSSGQRQYF.